This T cell receptor (beta chain) is from a study of T cell changes during pregnancy in multiple sclerosis. V gave up 3 bases and J gave up 5 bases, with 17 bases separating them. Germline V gene sequence: CDR1 SGDLS, CDR2 YYNGEE. This CDR3 has 15 amino acids. Sequenced by immunoSEQ multiplex PCR; TCRdb stores in-frame clones only, minus some. Seen here are some 48,000 clones, roughly 96% observed once, and the top ten hold 0.89%. The receptor's source is a female donor with multiple sclerosis, enrolled in a pregnancy study. The sequenced sample was peripheral blood, obtained in the second trimester of pregnancy. V gene TRBV9 combines with J gene TRBJ1-1, with D possibly being TRBD1 (5 bases). This chain's CDR3 is CASSAVSGGGTEAFF. Written as DNA, the CDR3 is TGTGCCAGCAGCGCCGTTTCTGGGGGAGGAACTGAAGCTTTCTTT. The complete variable domain, with remaining parts taken from reference TRBV9 and TRBJ1-1, reads DSGVTQTPKHLITATGQRVTLRCSPRSGDLSVYWYQQSLDQGLQFLIQYYNGEERAKGNILERFSAQQFPDLHSELNLSSLELGDSALYFCASSAVSGGGTEAFFGQGTRLTVV.